One and the same sample provided the 15 T cell receptor beta chains below, sequenced in a study of T cells after yellow fever vaccination (dated 2019 in TCRdb). The library relied on 5' RACE. The instrument was an Illumina HiSeq 2500. The public sequencing data were trimmed at Q25 with fastp and processed into clonotypes with MiXCR by TCRdb, which kept only in-frame beta chains. Every entry covers one CDR3 protein and lists the most common genes and DNA from its rows. The sample includes hundreds of thousands of distinct CDR3 sequences, with 9% to 15% observed a single time. The ten largest clones add up to about 15% of the sample. The treatment or condition label for this specimen denotes: live attenuated yellow fever vaccine strain. Sequences were derived from PBMCs, sampled on the day of the yellow fever booster vaccination. Every receptor here comes from a man younger than 40 who received the YFV17D yellow fever vaccine.

This clonotype was counted a few times. This chain joins TRBV3-1 and TRBJ2-1; the match to TRBD1 covers 11 bases. Germline V gives CDR1 LGHDT, CDR2 YNNKEL (reference sequence). V was clipped by 5 bases and J by 7 bases; unmatched bases: 7. The CDR3 length is 15 residues. CDR3 sequence (DNA): TGTGCCAGCAGCTACGGACAGGGGGCCCGGAATGAGCAGTTCTTC. This sequence encodes CASSYGQGARNEQFF.

V usage is TRBV10-3 and J usage is TRBJ2-7; 10 positions agree with TRBD2. Germline V gives CDR1 ENHRY, CDR2 SYGVKD. V lost 2 bases, J lost 0 bases, and 7 bases stayed unmatched. The CDR3 sequence is 17 residues long. Here the CDR3 DNA reads TGTGCCATCAGTGAGGGAGCGGGAGGGTCTAGCTCCTACGAGCAGTACTTC. It translates to CAISEGAGGSSSYEQYF.

The V gene is TRBV6-2 or TRBV6-3, the J gene TRBJ2-1; D could derive from TRBD1 or TRBD2 (5 bases each). The CDR3 consists of 14 residues. From germline, CDR1 is MNHEY and CDR2 SVGEGT. V shed 4 bases and J shed 5 bases, with 12 bases lying between them. CDR3 residues: CASSSGTTHNEQFF. CDR3 sequence (DNA): TGTGCCAGCAGTTCCGGGACGACTCACAATGAGCAGTTCTTC.

The chain joins TRBV5-1 to TRBJ2-7; 10 nucleotides match TRBD2. The J segment lost 6 bases and the V segment lost 3 bases, leaving 9 bases of the junction unmatched. Germline CDR1 is SGHRS and CDR2 is YFSETQ. This CDR3 is 15 amino acids long. CDR3: CASSYVAGGSSEQYF. The CDR3 nucleotides are TGCGCCAGCAGCTACGTAGCGGGAGGCTCTTCCGAGCAGTACTTC.

This clonotype was recorded many times. The V call is TRBV12-3 or TRBV12-4, the J call TRBJ2-1; 8 bases agree with TRBD2. The V and J ends lost 6 bases and 8 bases, in that order; junction bases with no gene match: 3. This CDR3 is built from 12 residues. CDR3 bases: TGTGCCAGCAGGGGACTAGTCGATGAGCAGTTCTTC. Its translation: CASRGLVDEQFF.

This clonotype was observed a few times. At one end, the junction sequence differs from germline, possibly due to a read error. This rearrangement joins TRBV12-3 or TRBV12-4 to TRBJ1-5; 7 bases line up with TRBD1. CDR3 length: 15 amino acids. The CDR3 bases are TGTGCCAGCAGCTTAGACAGGGCTCGGAATCAGCCCCAGCATTTT. Its protein product is CASSLDRARNQPQHF.

This clonotype occurred a few times. The gene calls are TRBV20-1 and TRBJ1-1; no clear D. There are 13 residues in the CDR3. Deletions cut 3 bases from V and 7 bases from J, with 15 bases between. The germline gives CDR1 DFQATT, CDR2 SNEGSKA (reference sequence). CDR3 amino acids: CSASWVGNGEAFF. The CDR3 nucleotides are TGCAGTGCTAGTTGGGTGGGTAATGGTGAAGCTTTCTTT.

The CDR3 spells CSEREGRKNEQFF. The CDR3 region has the DNA TGCAGTGAGCGGGAGGGTAGAAAAAATGAGCAGTTCTTC. The chain carries TRBV20-1 and TRBJ2-1; 10 nucleotides match TRBD2. After removal of 7 bases from V and 7 bases from J, the junction contained 7 bases not matched to a gene. The length of the CDR3 is 13 residues. The germline CDR1 and CDR2 sequences are DFQATT and SNEGSKA (reference sequence).

This clonotype was seen a handful of times. This rearrangement joins TRBV7-2 to TRBJ2-1; D gene uncertain. Trimming pared 3 bases from V and 10 bases from J, leaving 7 bases between. The germline V gene has CDR1 SGHTA and CDR2 FQGNSA. The length of the CDR3 is 11 residues. The CDR3 region is CASSFNEEQFF. CDR3 bases: TGTGCCAGCAGCTTCAACGAGGAGCAGTTCTTC.

The CDR3 here is CTGWAQETQYF. The CDR3, as DNA: TGCACCGGGTGGGCCCAAGAGACCCAGTACTTC. The chain couples TRBV20-1 to TRBJ2-5; D remains ambiguous. This CDR3 is built from 11 residues. CDR1 is DFQATT and CDR2 is SNEGSKA in the germline V gene (reference sequence).

This clonotype occurred a few times. The rearrangement uses TRBV12-3 or TRBV12-4 and TRBJ2-2; D possibly corresponds to TRBD1 (6 bases). The V and J ends lost 3 bases and 4 bases respectively, with 9 bases between them. This CDR3 is 14 amino acids long. CDR3 sequence: CASSFTGTTGELFF. Here the CDR3 DNA reads TGTGCCAGCAGTTTCACAGGGACCACCGGGGAGCTGTTTTTT.

The CDR3 sequence: CASSSRASGSFEQFF. CDR3 nucleotide sequence: TGTGCCAGCAGCTCACGGGCTAGCGGGAGTTTTGAGCAGTTCTTC. The chain carries TRBV7-2 and TRBJ2-1; 10 bases match TRBD2. CDR3 length: 15 amino acids. Per germline, CDR1 SGHTA and CDR2 FQGNSA. Trimming at V came to 4 bases and at J to 9 bases, leaving 9 bases not matched to a gene.

This clonotype has a handful of counts. This chain uses TRBV2 with TRBJ2-7, with 11 bases that match TRBD2. CDR3 length equals 14 residues. CDR1 is SNHLY and CDR2 is FYNNEI in the germline V gene. V lost 8 bases to trimming and J lost 0 bases; unmatched junction nucleotides: 3. The CDR3 coding sequence is TGTGCCAGCGGAGGGACTAGCGGCTCCTACGAGCAGTACTTC. Encoded protein: CASGGTSGSYEQYF.

The table lists this clonotype with a few counts. The chain couples TRBV15 to TRBJ2-1; 10 bases are shared with TRBD1. The CDR3 spans 15 residues. Trimming removed 1 base from V and 8 bases from J; junction bases left unmatched: 5. Germline loops: CDR1 LNHNV, CDR2 YYDKDF (reference sequence). The CDR3 region is CATSRGQGAEDEQFF. The CDR3 region has the DNA TGTGCCACCAGCAGAGGACAGGGGGCAGAGGATGAGCAGTTCTTC.

This chain joins TRBV28 and TRBJ2-1, with D unresolved. This CDR3 spans 16 amino acids. Germline assignment: CDR1 MDHEN and CDR2 SYDVKM. Trimming cost V 6 bases and J 8 bases, with 23 bases left between them. CDR3 sequence reads: CASSRLRSTLFYEQFF. The CDR3 bases are TGTGCCAGCAGCCGCCTACGTTCGACCTTGTTCTATGAGCAGTTCTTC.